This T cell receptor (beta chain) was captured by sequencing in a study of T-cell memory formation after mild COVID-19. TCRdb reprocessed the 5' RACE reads via MiXCR and lists one record per CDR3 protein. Of approximately 230,000 distinct CDR3 sequences listed, 16% are singletons. The sequencing input was PBMCs or a T cell subset sorted from them (not recorded which). This receptor was taken from a man between 18 and 35 years old who had mild COVID-19 (a few samples of this study predate the infection). Cell type and time point are not known.

This chain's CDR3 is CAWSDRFNQPQHF. For the CDR3, the DNA is TGTGCCTGGAGCGACAGGTTCAATCAGCCCCAGCATTTT. The rearrangement joins TRBV30 to TRBJ1-5; a weak D match, TRBD1 (6 bases). This CDR3 region has 13 residues. CDR1 is GTSNPN and CDR2 is SVGIG in the germline V gene (reference sequence). V lost 3 bases and J lost 3, with 9 bases in between.